This paragraph covers one T cell receptor beta chain sequence. This clonotype has just one count. Its antigen remains unidentified. Within one base of it there is no much larger clone, and no base qualities were kept. Single-read evidence is weak. RNA was extracted using the RNeasy kit, and roughly 0.5 to 1 ug of the RNA was reverse transcribed with random hexamers. TCR beta CDR3 regions were amplified with the immunoSEQ multiplex PCR assay covering 54 Vbeta and 13 Jbeta segments. To correct PCR amplification bias, a synthetic template baseline was used for both primer optimization and computational correction. The authors' analysis ran thus. Only productive sequences were kept, with reads annotated to V, D and J genes according to IMGT and analyzed in immunoSEQ Analyzer. Clonality was calculated as one minus the Shannon entropy normalized by log2 of the number of productive unique sequences. Public and private clones were assessed among the 100 most prevalent clones of each patient and control. Susac-specific clones were defined as absent from healthy and MS cohorts, some 1,000 published viral clones and other ImmuneACCESS disease sequences. TCRdb trimmed the raw reads at Q25, called clones with MiXCR and kept productive beta chains. Rows with one shared CDR3 protein collapse into an entry with the most common genes and DNA. Clone size and V and J calls follow TCRdb, not the original study. The sample table contains more than 100,000 distinct CDR3 sequences; only one count was recorded for just under 95% of them. The ten biggest clones cover 0.28% of the sample.

Peripheral blood CD8+ and CD4+ T cells from healthy donors, Susac syndrome patients and multiple sclerosis patients were profiled using high-throughput TCR beta sequencing. Susac syndrome patients met recently defined diagnostic criteria for definite or probable disease. Bulk CD8+ and CD4+ T cells were purified by magnetic negative isolation, while CD8+ TEMRA cells were enriched using FACS. Blood was collected in EDTA tubes and processed within 24 hours, with PBMCs isolated through density gradient centrifugation. PBMCs intended for TCR sequencing were cryopreserved in liquid nitrogen and thawed later in a water bath at 37 degrees C. The sorted or isolated CD4+, CD8+ and CD8+ TEMRA cells had a purity of 90% or higher. V is reduced by 1 base and J by 6 bases, leaving a spacing of 10 bases between them. From the cysteine through the phenylalanine, the CDR3 covers 15 amino acids. The entry retains the CDR3 DNA only, 45 bases that are in frame from base 1.

These data are taken from a study of CD8 T cells in Susac syndrome (dated by TCRdb to the late 2010s). Turning to the overall study: Among the Susac syndrome patients who were sequenced, clinically active disease was present in about six and clinical remission was observed in roughly eight. The study used repertoire sequencing to test whether antigen drove CD8+ T cell activation and differentiation in Susac syndrome. The clonality of the CD8+ T cell repertoire was compared across about a dozen healthy donors, some 14 Susac syndrome patients and around 15 multiple sclerosis patients. Susac syndrome patients were therapy-naive, on corticosteroids (some also receiving IVIg), or on IVIg alone at blood withdrawal.

The study at large found these results: CD8+ repertoires in Susac syndrome showed clonal expansion, which was highest in CD8+ TEMRA cells and was greater in clinically active patients than in remitting patients. The TCR sequencing and HLA analysis was acknowledged to have included a relatively small number of individuals. Sixteen Susac-specific public clones were identified in the total CD8+ repertoire, and roughly five Susac-specific public clones were identified in the CD8+ TEMRA repertoire.

The rearranged segments are TRBV12-3 or TRBV12-4 and TRBJ1-6, with the D gene not confidently named. Sequencing was carried out using CD8+ T cells from PBMCs. This TCR came from a human donor with Susac syndrome. The sequence in DNA is TGTGCCAGCAGTTTAGTGGCAGCCAGTAATTCACCCCTCCACTTT. Translated, it reads CASSLVAASNSPLHF.